Listed below are T cell receptor beta chains from one sample, sequenced in a study of T cell responses to AZD1222 COVID-19 vaccine. This table comes from immunoSEQ multiplex PCR, and its TCRdb copy is limited to in-frame clones, with some not included. The data hold around 100,000 clones, with 88% observed a single time. The sample in question was peripheral blood, obtained on day 0 of AZD1222 vaccination. The receptors shown here come from an adult in good health. Each CDR3 is given without its conserved first and last residue. Clone size appears in some rows only: once, few, many, or a class for an expanded clone.

abundance,j_gene,v_gene,CDR3aa
-,TRBJ1-2,TRBV4-3,ASSQPGGGIGYT
-,TRBJ1-2,TRBV19,ASSIGWAGGHGYT
-,TRBJ2-3,TRBV5-1,ASSAGQGLADTQY
-,TRBJ1-4,TRBV28,ASSRGGSANEKLF
-,TRBJ1-2,TRBV9,ASSVGWQEGYGYT
-,TRBJ2-3,TRBV19,ASSMALAGTTDTQY
few,TRBJ1-2,TRBV5-1,ASSPEGQGNYGYT
-,TRBJ1-2,TRBV28,ASSRGTGRGGYT
-,TRBJ1-6,TRBV6-4,ASSDRAQYNSPLH
once,TRBJ2-3,TRBV24-1,ATSDPSLAGRPDTQY
-,TRBJ1-1,TRBV7-8,ASSFPTGSTGMNTEAF
-,TRBJ1-6,TRBV7-2,ASSLGISYNSPLH
-,TRBJ2-1,TRBV7-2,ASSLPTGGYEQF
-,TRBJ2-5,TRBV18,ASSPFRDSQETQY
-,TRBJ2-1,TRBV24-1,ATSGSGAYNEQF
-,TRBJ2-1,TRBV11-2,ASRPKGSYNEQF
-,TRBJ1-2,TRBV12-5,ASSISGTGVPLKGYT
-,TRBJ2-7,TRBV18,ASSPGGQVYEQY
-,TRBJ1-2,TRBV6-2/TRBV6-3,ASSYAGNKQGSYGYT
-,TRBJ1-2,TRBV6-5,ASSKQRDVYGYT
-,TRBJ1-4,TRBV19,ASSTQTGVGKLF
-,TRBJ1-4,TRBV27,ASRDNEKLF
-,TRBJ2-3,TRBV14,ASSQALTDTQY
once,TRBJ2-5,TRBV5-1,ASSLGTSGVQATQY
-,TRBJ2-7,TRBV21-1,ASSKARPVGPYEQY
-,TRBJ1-5,TRBV24-1,ATTGPLPLSNQPQH
-,TRBJ2-3,TRBV19,ASELAAGSDTQY
-,TRBJ1-3,TRBV19,ASSTLGAGRGNTIY
-,TRBJ1-1,TRBV11-2,ASSLGGAFNTEAF
-,TRBJ2-7,TRBV5-4,ASSSDRGGSYEQY
-,TRBJ1-5,TRBV28,ASNTGLQPQH
once,TRBJ1-2,TRBV18,ASSPSGGESYGYT
-,TRBJ1-1,TRBV12-3/TRBV12-4,ASRDPGASGAF
-,TRBJ1-3,TRBV10-3,AINGGPGNTIY
-,TRBJ2-3,TRBV18,ASSPPTGSDTQY
-,TRBJ1-2,TRBV25-1,ASSERAFYGYT
-,TRBJ1-4,TRBV3-1/TRBV3-2,ASGANEKLF
once,TRBJ1-3,TRBV24-1,ATSVAHSGNTIY
-,TRBJ1-2,TRBV12-3/TRBV12-4,ASSRGSYT
-,TRBJ2-5,TRBV6-5,ASTSIGRGTQY
-,TRBJ2-1,TRBV11-3,ASSLTGAGNEQF
once,TRBJ1-2,TRBV28,ASSYQTGHYGYT
-,TRBJ1-1,TRBV5-4,ASSFSTGMNTEAF
-,TRBJ2-7,TRBV4-3,ASSERGAYEQY
-,TRBJ1-1,TRBV6-5,ASSYIRNTEAF
-,TRBJ2-7,TRBV18,ASSPPRGSEQY
once,TRBJ1-2,TRBV7-2,ASSLIGGDYGYT
-,TRBJ1-1,TRBV29-1,SVRQTNTEAF
-,TRBJ2-7,TRBV6-5,ASGQFRSEQY
-,TRBJ1-2,TRBV29-1,SARQGPNYGYT
few,TRBJ2-1,TRBV27,ASTLLGQPGNEQF
-,TRBJ1-4,TRBV30,AWSVLREKLF
-,TRBJ2-2,TRBV11-1,ASSQDRLNTGELF